What follows are 30 T cell receptor beta chains derived from one specimen sequenced in a study of blood T cell repertoires in COVID-19. Clones were read by immunoSEQ multiplex PCR, and TCRdb kept only the in-frame ones, dropping some. There are fewer than 250,000 clones in the sample; about 86% occur only once, and 3.8% lies in the top ten. Specimen: PBMCs or T cells enriched from blood (not recorded which). The receptors stem from a woman aged 40 to 55 with acute COVID-19.

The CDR3 loop reads CASSRARGGNQPQHF. The CDR3 coding sequence is TGTGCCAGCAGCCGGGCCCGGGGAGGCAATCAGCCCCAGCATTTT. The chain couples TRBV28 to TRBJ1-5; no definite D call. V lost 6 bases and J lost 2, with 14 bases in between. CDR1 is MDHEN, CDR2 SYDVKM, per germline. This CDR3 is 15 amino acids long.

The chain uses TRBV2 and TRBJ2-7, with 10 bases aligning to TRBD1. The V and J ends lost 3 bases and 4 bases, in that order; junction bases with no gene match: 3. The CDR3 is made up of 14 amino acids. Looked up from germline, CDR1 is SNHLY and CDR2 is FYNNEI. DNA for the CDR3: TGTGCCAGCAGTGAGGGACAGGGGTCTTACGAGCAGTACTTC. It yields the protein CASSEGQGSYEQYF.

The chain carries TRBV7-6 and TRBJ2-3; D perhaps matches TRBD2 (6 bases). This CDR3 contains 15 residues. The ends were cut back, 4 bases at V and 1 base at J, with 12 bases in the middle. Germline CDR1 reads SGHVS; CDR2 reads FNYEAQ. The DNA of the CDR3 is TGTGCCAGCAGCTCCCGATCGGGGGGCACAGATACGCAGTATTTT. Translation: CASSSRSGGTDTQYF.

This clone was detected only once. The V call is TRBV6-6, the J call TRBJ1-5, with 10 bases identical to TRBD1. Germline CDR1 MNHNY, CDR2 SVGAGI (reference sequence). The CDR3 consists of 15 residues. V lost 2 bases and J lost 7; bases outside the gene matches: 5. As DNA, the CDR3 is TGTGCCAGCAGTTACGAGACAGGGGGCATGCAGCCCCAGCATTTT. Translating it yields CASSYETGGMQPQHF.

This chain connects TRBV9 to TRBJ1-2, with 8 nucleotides matching TRBD1. J gave up 5 bases and V 2 bases, and 5 bases lay outside the gene matches. Germline CDR1 SGDLS, CDR2 YYNGEE. The CDR3 runs to 14 residues. In DNA, the CDR3 is TGTGCCAGCAGCGTTGGACAGGGAAAATATGGCTACACCTTC. It yields the protein CASSVGQGKYGYTF.

In nucleotides, the CDR3 is TGTGCCTGGCTCCTTAGCGGGAGTACAGATACGCAGTATTTT. Its protein product is CAWLLSGSTDTQYF. The chain couples TRBV30 to TRBJ2-3, with 9 nucleotides matching TRBD2. V lost 5 bases, J lost 3 bases, and 6 bases stayed unmatched. This CDR3 contains 14 residues. Looked up from germline, CDR1 is GTSNPN and CDR2 is SVGIG (reference sequence).

CDR3 in amino acids: CASSRFSGTTGDTSGNTIYF. The CDR3 region has the DNA TGTGCCAGCTCACGATTTTCCGGGACGACAGGGGATACCTCTGGAAACACCATATATTTT. This rearrangement joins TRBV18 to TRBJ1-3; 8 bases are shared with TRBD1. V trimming: 4 bases; J trimming: 0 bases; junction bases outside the gene matches: 17. This CDR3 is built from 20 residues. CDR1 KGHSH and CDR2 LQKENI come from the germline V gene.

The rearrangement joins TRBV5-1 to TRBJ1-5; no definite D call. The germline V and J ends were trimmed by 2 bases and 0 bases, with 9 bases remaining between them. CDR1 and CDR2 from the germline V gene are SGHRS and YFSETQ. This CDR3 region has 15 residues. CDR3 DNA: TGCGCCAGCAGCTTACGGGGAGATAGCAATCAGCCCCAGCATTTT. Translated: CASSLRGDSNQPQHF.

The V gene is TRBV24-1, the J gene TRBJ2-2; TRBD1 is a possible D gene (6 bases). V lost 3 bases and J lost 4, with 11 bases in between. Per germline, CDR1 KGHDR and CDR2 SFDVKD. The CDR3 has 15 amino acids. CDR3: CATSDPGHTTGELFF. The DNA for the CDR3 is TGTGCCACCAGTGATCCGGGACATACCACCGGGGAGCTGTTTTTT.

The V call is TRBV2, the J call TRBJ1-5; the D is unclear. The CDR3 covers 13 residues. The germline V gene encodes CDR1 SNHLY and CDR2 FYNNEI. Trimming stripped 4 bases from V and 6 bases from J, with 10 bases between. The CDR3 DNA sequence: TGTGCCAGCAGTGTGAGAGGTGGTCAGCCCCAGCATTTT. Its protein is CASSVRGGQPQHF.

The chain links TRBV9 to TRBJ2-3; 7 bases are shared with TRBD1. V lost 0 bases and J lost 3; bases outside the gene matches: 4. Germline loops: CDR1 SGDLS, CDR2 YYNGEE. The CDR3 runs 15 residues. The CDR3 sequence: CASSVGEQGTDTQYF. The CDR3 nucleotides are TGTGCCAGCAGCGTAGGGGAACAGGGGACAGATACGCAGTATTTT. Full variable domain (remainder filled in from reference TRBV9 and TRBJ2-3): DSGVTQTPKHLITATGQRVTLRCSPRSGDLSVYWYQQSLDQGLQFLIQYYNGEERAKGNILERFSAQQFPDLHSELNLSSLELGDSALYFCASSVGEQGTDTQYFGPGTRLTVL.

V gene TRBV19 combines with J gene TRBJ1-5; D not certain. The CDR3 spans 13 residues. Trimming took 6 bases from V and 3 from J, leaving 9 bases between them. Germline assignment: CDR1 LNHDA and CDR2 SQIVND (reference sequence). This chain's CDR3 is CASSTSTNQPQHF. The CDR3 coding sequence is TGTGCCAGTAGCACCAGTACCAATCAGCCCCAGCATTTT.

The V gene is TRBV24-1, the J gene TRBJ2-2; TRBD1 matches at 8 bases. This CDR3 has 13 amino acids. V shed 4 bases and J 6 bases; nucleotides not matched to a gene: 0. Germline V CDR1 and CDR2: KGHDR, SFDVKD. The CDR3 loop reads CATSDRGPGELFF. The CDR3 region has the DNA TGTGCCACCAGTGACAGGGGGCCCGGGGAGCTGTTTTTT.

The chain recombines TRBV10-1 with TRBJ2-4; the D is unclear. The CDR3 spans 13 residues. V gave up 3 bases and J gave up 3 bases, with 6 bases separating them. The germline V gene has CDR1 WNHNN and CDR2 SYGVQD (reference sequence). As DNA, the CDR3 is TGCGCCAGCAGTGAATCCAGCAAAAACATTCAGTACTTC. Its translation: CASSESSKNIQYF.

The chain carries TRBV6-4 and TRBJ2-2; tentative D call: TRBD1 (6 bases). The CDR3 loop spans 14 amino acids. The V and J ends lost 4 bases and 6 bases respectively, with 12 bases between them. Germline V lookup: CDR1 MRHNA, CDR2 SNTAGT. Here the CDR3 reads CASSVREGAGELFF. The DNA of the CDR3 is TGTGCCAGCAGTGTGCGCGAGGGGGCCGGGGAGCTGTTTTTT.

The DNA of the CDR3 is TGTGCCAGCAGCTCGGGATTCAGCCGGGATGAGCAGTTCTTC. It yields the protein CASSSGFSRDEQFF. J is TRBJ2-1 and V is TRBV7-3, with D tentatively TRBD2 (5 bases). The CDR3 runs 14 residues. CDR1 SGHTA and CDR2 FQGTGA come from the germline V gene. The V and J ends lost 4 bases and 8 bases respectively, with 15 bases between them.

The chain has TRBV2 and TRBJ2-5; TRBD1 matches at 8 bases. CDR1 and CDR2 (germline): SNHLY, FYNNEI. V gave up 5 bases and J gave up 5 bases; unmatched junction bases: 4. The CDR3 loop spans 13 amino acids. This CDR3 reads CASSRQGRETQYF. The CDR3 DNA reads as TGTGCCAGCAGTCGACAGGGGAGGGAGACCCAGTACTTC.

CDR3 residues: CASSLPGKNIQYF. The CDR3 nucleotides are TGTGCCAGCAGCTTGCCAGGGAAAAACATTCAGTACTTC. This chain connects TRBV5-5 to TRBJ2-4, with D tentatively TRBD1 (5 bases). There are 13 residues in the CDR3. Between the trimmed V and J ends, which lost 1 base and 4 bases, there was a span of 6 bases. The germline CDR1 and CDR2 sequences are SGHKS and YYEKEE (reference sequence).

This clone occurred once. In DNA form, the CDR3 reads TGTGCCAGCAGCTTAGGTCCAGCGGGAGGTGGGCAAGAGACCCAGTACTTC. Translated, it gives CASSLGPAGGGQETQYF. V and J are TRBV11-2 and TRBJ2-5; 9 bases fit TRBD2. Germline assignment: CDR1 SGHAT and CDR2 FQNNGV. Germline trimming cut 1 base from V and 2 bases from J; bases unmatched to any gene: 8. The CDR3 is 17 amino acids.

The chain links TRBV2 to TRBJ2-1; 10 nucleotides align to TRBD2. Unmatched junction bases numbered 14, after V lost 6 bases and J lost 0 bases. The germline gives CDR1 SNHLY, CDR2 FYNNEI. The CDR3 contains 19 residues. CDR3 coding DNA: TGTGCCAGCAGCGAACGAACTAGCGGGAACCGACTCTCCTACAATGAGCAGTTCTTC. Its protein product is CASSERTSGNRLSYNEQFF.

This clone was seen a few times. This rearrangement joins TRBV27 to TRBJ2-1; perhaps TRBD2 as D (6 bases). This CDR3 comprises 15 residues. Trimming removed 4 bases from V and 1 base from J, with 11 bases in between. The V gene's germline CDR1 is MNHEY and CDR2 SMNVEV (reference sequence). Here the CDR3 reads CASSSRLGSYNEQFF. The CDR3 DNA follows: TGTGCCAGCAGTTCTCGACTAGGGTCCTACAATGAGCAGTTCTTC.

V usage is TRBV11-3 and J usage is TRBJ2-1, with D perhaps TRBD2 (5 bases). CDR3 size: 12 residues. V was pared by 4 bases and J by 10 bases, with 11 bases between. Germline V CDR1 and CDR2: SGHNT, YENEEA. In nucleotides, the CDR3 is TGTGCCAGCAGCTCCTGGAGGAAGGAGCAGTTCTTC. Translating it yields CASSSWRKEQFF.

The gene calls are TRBV19 and TRBJ1-1; no clear D. V gave up 5 bases and J gave up 1 base, with 8 bases separating them. This CDR3 is built from 13 residues. Germline V gene sequence: CDR1 LNHDA, CDR2 SQIVND (reference sequence). The CDR3 DNA reads TGTGCCAGTAGTCCCAGGTCGAACACTGAAGCTTTCTTT. Amino acid sequence: CASSPRSNTEAFF. Combining the CDR3 with reference TRBV19 and TRBJ1-1 gives the whole variable domain DGGITQSPKYLFRKEGQNVTLSCEQNLNHDAMYWYRQDPGQGLRLIYYSQIVNDFQKGDIAEGYSVSREKKESFPLTVTSAQKNPTAFYLCASSPRSNTEAFFGQGTRLTVV.

The sample holds a few counts of this clone. J is TRBJ2-2 and V is TRBV3-1 (or the pseudogene TRBV3-2); no firm D call. Per germline, CDR1 LGHDT and CDR2 YNNKEL (reference sequence). The CDR3 has 14 residues. Trimming removed 4 bases from V and 3 bases from J, with 9 bases in between. The CDR3: CASSPYTDTGELFF. The CDR3 DNA reads as TGTGCCAGCAGCCCCTATACCGACACCGGGGAGCTGTTTTTT.

This chain uses TRBV28 with TRBJ1-4; TRBD1 aligns across 8 bases. Trimming at V came to 2 bases and at J to 4 bases, leaving 3 bases not matched to a gene. The germline CDR1 and CDR2 sequences are MDHEN and SYDVKM. The CDR3 runs to 15 residues. The chain's CDR3 is CASSLRTGFNEKLFF. The CDR3 DNA reads as TGTGCCAGCAGTTTAAGGACAGGGTTTAATGAAAAACTGTTTTTT.

The V call is TRBV28, the J call TRBJ1-2, with D maybe TRBD1 (5 bases). CDR1 is MDHEN, CDR2 SYDVKM, per germline. The CDR3 has 14 amino acids. Trimming left V 3 bases short and J 7 bases short, with 15 bases between. In DNA form, the CDR3 reads TGTGCCAGCAGTTTCCCCTCAGGGCGGAGTGGCTACACCTTC. Its protein product is CASSFPSGRSGYTF.

This sequence joins TRBV28 and TRBJ2-1; tentatively, D is TRBD2 (5 bases). The CDR3 consists of 14 residues. The V end lost 8 bases, the J end lost 4 bases, and 15 bases lay between the germline ends. CDR1 MDHEN and CDR2 SYDVKM come from the germline V gene. The CDR3 nucleotides read TGTGCCAGCCGAAGCGGATCCGTATACAATGAGCAGTTCTTC. Translation gives CASRSGSVYNEQFF.

The rearrangement links TRBV24-1 to TRBJ2-1, with D possibly TRBD1 on 6 matching bases. CDR3 length: 13 residues. V dropped 4 bases and J dropped 8 bases, with 11 bases sitting between them. Germline CDR1 KGHDR, CDR2 SFDVKD. The chain's CDR3 is CATSDPTGHEQFF. DNA of the CDR3: TGTGCCACCAGTGACCCTACAGGGCATGAGCAGTTCTTC.

The gene calls are TRBV7-9 and TRBJ1-1, with a tentative D call TRBD1 (5 bases). V dropped 4 bases and J dropped 6 bases, with 18 bases sitting between them. The CDR3 runs 15 residues. Germline V CDR1 and CDR2: SEHNR, FQNEAQ (reference sequence). The CDR3 sequence is CASSSLRELAPEAFF. The CDR3 nucleotides read TGTGCCAGCAGCTCCCTCAGGGAATTGGCCCCTGAAGCTTTCTTT.

The V call is TRBV18, the J call TRBJ2-3; tentatively, D is TRBD1 (5 bases). Germline CDR1 and CDR2: KGHSH and LQKENI. V lost 6 bases and J lost 0, with 16 bases in between. The CDR3 length is 16 residues. The chain's CDR3 is CASSPTERPSTDTQYF. CDR3 nucleotide sequence: TGTGCCAGCTCGCCGACAGAGCGCCCTAGCACAGATACGCAGTATTTT.